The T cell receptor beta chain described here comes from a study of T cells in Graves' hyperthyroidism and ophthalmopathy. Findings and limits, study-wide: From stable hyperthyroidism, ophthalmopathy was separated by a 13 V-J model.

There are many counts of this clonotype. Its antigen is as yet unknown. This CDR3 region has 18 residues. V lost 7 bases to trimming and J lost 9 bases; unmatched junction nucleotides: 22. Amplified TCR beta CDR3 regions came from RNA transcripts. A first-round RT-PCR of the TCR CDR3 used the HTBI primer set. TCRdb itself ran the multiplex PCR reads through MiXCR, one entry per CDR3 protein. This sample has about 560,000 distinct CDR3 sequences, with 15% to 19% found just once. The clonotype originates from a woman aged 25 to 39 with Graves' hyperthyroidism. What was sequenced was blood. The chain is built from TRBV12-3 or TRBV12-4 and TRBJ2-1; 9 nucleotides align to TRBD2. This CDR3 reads CASKEPGVASGISGEQFF. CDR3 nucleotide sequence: TGTGCCAGCAAAGAACCGGGGGTGGCTAGCGGGATATCGGGTGAGCAGTTCTTC.